The 7 T cell receptor beta chains listed next were all sequenced from one sample in a study of cytomegalovirus exposure and HLA in healthy donors. The PCR made use of 60 Vbeta and 13 Jbeta primers. The data were produced by immunoSEQ multiplex PCR, yet TCRdb's version contains in-frame clones alone and is incomplete. The repertoire holds about 200,000 clones, with approximately 86% as singletons. The specimen was PBMCs. Source of these receptors: a young woman in good health and CMV-seronegative.

The genes are TRBV5-1 and TRBJ2-2, with D tentatively TRBD2 (6 bases). The CDR3 is 14 residues long. The V gene lost 7 bases and the J gene lost 1 base, with 11 bases spanning the gap. The germline V gene encodes CDR1 SGHRS and CDR2 YFSETQ. The CDR3 bases are TGCGCCAGCGGGGTCGGGGGGAACACCGGGGAGCTGTTTTTT. It yields the protein CASGVGGNTGELFF. The full variable domain, rest sourced from reference TRBV5-1 and TRBJ2-2, is KAGVTQTPRYLIKTRGQQVTLSCSPISGHRSVSWYQQTPGQGLQFLFEYFSETQRNKGNFPGRFSGRQFSNSRSEMNVSTLELGDSALYLCASGVGGNTGELFFGEGSRLTVL.

A few counts support this clone. The chain uses TRBV5-1 and TRBJ2-7, with a weak D call TRBD2 (6 bases). V lost 0 bases and J 7 bases, leaving 17 bases between the germline ends. Germline loops: CDR1 SGHRS, CDR2 YFSETQ. The CDR3 has 15 residues. The CDR3 coding sequence is TGCGCCAGCAGCTTGGTGACGGGAGTCCCGGAAGAGCAGTACTTC. Amino acid sequence: CASSLVTGVPEEQYF.

The chain links TRBV11-2 to TRBJ2-1; 8 bases match TRBD1. The germline V gene has CDR1 SGHAT and CDR2 FQNNGV. The trim removed 1 base at V and 9 bases at J, leaving 8 bases unmatched. The CDR3 totals 15 residues. The CDR3 nucleotides are TGTGCCAGCAGCTTAGCCTGGACAGGGAGTGGTGAGCAGTTCTTC. This gives the protein CASSLAWTGSGEQFF.

The V call is TRBV7-8, the J call TRBJ1-5, with D possibly TRBD1 on 6 matching bases. Germline CDR1 is SGHVS and CDR2 is FQNEAQ. This CDR3 is 15 amino acids long. The V and J ends lost 4 bases and 6 bases respectively, with 16 bases between them. The CDR3 loop reads CASSSQGGGVQPQHF. The CDR3 DNA follows: TGTGCCAGCAGCTCGCAAGGGGGGGGTGTTCAGCCCCAGCATTTT.

The chain has TRBV28 and TRBJ2-1, with 8 bases that match TRBD1. Germline trimming cut 3 bases from V and 8 bases from J; bases unmatched to any gene: 12. There are 16 residues in the CDR3. Per germline, CDR1 MDHEN and CDR2 SYDVKM. CDR3 amino acids: CASSFSGTGPVDEQFF. CDR3 DNA sequence: TGTGCCAGCAGTTTCTCCGGGACAGGTCCTGTCGATGAGCAGTTCTTC.

This sequence joins TRBV4-1 and TRBJ2-2; TRBD1 is a possible D gene (6 bases). This CDR3 has 18 residues. V was pared by 0 bases and J by 4 bases, with 18 bases between. CDR1 and CDR2 from the germline V gene are MGHRA and YSYEKL. The DNA of the CDR3 is TGCGCCAGCAGCCAAGATAGTTTTCAGGGGATAATCACCGGGGAGCTGTTTTTT. It specifies CASSQDSFQGIITGELFF.

The chain links TRBV5-4 to TRBJ2-7; perhaps TRBD1 as D (6 bases). This CDR3 spans 14 amino acids. V shed 4 bases and J shed 4 bases, with 15 bases lying between them. Germline CDR1 SGHNT, CDR2 YYREEE (reference sequence). CDR3 bases: TGTGCCAGCAGCGCCGGGACATATGGGTACGAGCAGTACTTC. Its protein is CASSAGTYGYEQYF. Combining the CDR3 with reference TRBV5-4 and TRBJ2-7 gives the whole variable domain ETGVTQSPTHLIKTRGQQVTLRCSSQSGHNTVSWYQQALGQGPQFIFQYYREEENGRGNFPPRFSGLQFPNYSSELNVNALELDDSALYLCASSAGTYGYEQYFGPGTRLTVT.